The 5 T cell receptor beta chains reported below all come from one sample, sequenced in a study of blood T cell repertoires in COVID-19. Data came from immunoSEQ multiplex PCR; TCRdb stores just in-frame clones and leaves some out. Among 110,000 or so clones, roughly 80% were seen once, and the ten largest hold 15% to 17%. The sample was peripheral blood. The source is an elderly woman with acute or convalescent COVID-19.

The V call is TRBV5-1, the J call TRBJ1-2; D unclear. Per germline, CDR1 SGHRS and CDR2 YFSETQ. The CDR3 sequence is 13 residues long. V dropped 0 bases and J dropped 4 bases, with 7 bases sitting between them. This CDR3 reads CASSLDSVYGYTF. DNA of the CDR3: TGCGCCAGCAGCTTGGACAGTGTCTATGGCTACACCTTC. Complete variable domain (other parts from reference TRBV5-1 and TRBJ1-2): KAGVTQTPRYLIKTRGQQVTLSCSPISGHRSVSWYQQTPGQGLQFLFEYFSETQRNKGNFPGRFSGRQFSNSRSEMNVSTLELGDSALYLCASSLDSVYGYTFGSGTRLTVV.

The chain employs TRBV2 and TRBJ2-6; D gene ambiguous. The length of the CDR3 is 14 residues. Trimming cost V 2 bases and J 6 bases, with 8 bases left between them. The germline gives CDR1 SNHLY, CDR2 FYNNEI. CDR3 loop: CASSEFLLANVLTF. The CDR3 DNA follows: TGTGCCAGCAGTGAATTTTTACTGGCCAACGTCCTGACTTTC.

CDR3 sequence reads: CASSVSGSPTLGANVLTF. The CDR3 DNA reads TGTGCCAGCAGTGTTAGCGGGAGTCCCACACTTGGGGCCAACGTCCTGACTTTC. The J gene is TRBJ2-6, the V gene TRBV28; 9 bases are shared with TRBD2. The J segment lost 3 bases and the V segment lost 5 bases, leaving 11 bases of the junction unmatched. The CDR3 contains 18 residues. CDR1 is MDHEN and CDR2 is SYDVKM in the germline V gene.

The V call is TRBV2, the J call TRBJ1-1, with 8 bases identical to TRBD1. This CDR3 has 13 amino acids. V gave up 10 bases and J gave up 10 bases; unmatched junction bases: 14. Germline V gene data show CDR1 as SNHLY and CDR2 as FYNNEI. The CDR3 protein is CATSRDRQEGAFF. CDR3 sequence (DNA): TGTGCCACCTCGCGGGACAGGCAAGAGGGAGCTTTCTTT.

The V gene is TRBV27, the J gene TRBJ2-2; a weak D match, TRBD2 (5 bases). Trimming removed 1 base from V and 1 base from J, with 10 bases in between. The CDR3 is 16 residues long. The germline V gene encodes CDR1 MNHEY and CDR2 SMNVEV (reference sequence). CDR3 sequence (DNA): TGTGCCAGCAGTTTATTTGGTAGCGTGAACACCGGGGAGCTGTTTTTT. Translated: CASSLFGSVNTGELFF.